The rows below give T cell receptor beta chains drawn from one sample of a study of blood T cell repertoires in COVID-19. Data came from immunoSEQ multiplex PCR; TCRdb stores just in-frame clones and leaves some out. In the table there are 140,000 to 150,000 clones, over 70% of which are singletons. Sample: peripheral blood. The receptor source for this set is a man aged 45-60 years who had recovered from COVID-19. Each CDR3 is given with its conserved first and last residue. Each record gives: J gene, CDR3 length, V gene, clone size, D gene, CDR3 DNA, CDR3 protein. D genes are given only for firm matches. Not every row has a clone size; where given, it reads once, few, many or a size class.

j_call: TRBJ1-4
cdr3_length: 15
v_call: TRBV18
clone_size: -
d_call: TRBD1
cdr3_nt: TGTGCCAGCTCAGAGGACAGGGGGATGAATGAAAAACTGTTTTTT
cdr3_aa: CASSEDRGMNEKLFF

j_call: TRBJ1-4
cdr3_length: 14
v_call: TRBV6-1
clone_size: -
d_call: -
cdr3_nt: TGTGCCAGCAGTGAAAGGGGGGGTAATGAAAAACTGTTTTTT
cdr3_aa: CASSERGGNEKLFF

j_call: TRBJ1-2
cdr3_length: 13
v_call: TRBV2
clone_size: -
d_call: TRBD1
cdr3_nt: TGTGCCAGCAGACTGACAGGGTTAAGTGGCTACACCTTC
cdr3_aa: CASRLTGLSGYTF

j_call: TRBJ1-3
cdr3_length: 15
v_call: TRBV4-3
clone_size: -
d_call: -
cdr3_nt: TGCGCCAGCAGCCCGTCAGGGTTGGCTGGAAACACCATATATTTT
cdr3_aa: CASSPSGLAGNTIYF

j_call: TRBJ1-1
cdr3_length: 12
v_call: TRBV12-3/TRBV12-4
clone_size: few
d_call: -
cdr3_nt: TGTGCCAGCAGGGAGGGCCAAACGGGGGCTTTCTTT
cdr3_aa: CASREGQTGAFF

j_call: TRBJ2-5
cdr3_length: 14
v_call: TRBV6-5
clone_size: -
d_call: -
cdr3_nt: TGTGCCACCAGAAGGGCGGGATTCCAAGAGACCCAGTACTTC
cdr3_aa: CATRRAGFQETQYF

j_call: TRBJ1-5
cdr3_length: 13
v_call: TRBV6-5
clone_size: -
d_call: -
cdr3_nt: TGTGCCAGCAGTTACTCGCGGGGACAGCCCCAGCATTTT
cdr3_aa: CASSYSRGQPQHF

j_call: TRBJ1-1
cdr3_length: 15
v_call: TRBV28
clone_size: -
d_call: TRBD1
cdr3_nt: TGTGCCAGCAGTTTAGCTAGGACAGGGTACACTGAAGCTTTCTTT
cdr3_aa: CASSLARTGYTEAFF

j_call: TRBJ1-2
cdr3_length: 17
v_call: TRBV4-2
clone_size: -
d_call: -
cdr3_nt: TGTGCCAGCAGCCCCCTTAACGTCTGGCAGGGTGACTATGGCTACACCTTC
cdr3_aa: CASSPLNVWQGDYGYTF

j_call: TRBJ1-1
cdr3_length: 13
v_call: TRBV5-8
clone_size: -
d_call: -
cdr3_nt: TGTGCCTCCGCCAGGGTCCAGGGGTGGATAGCTTTCTTT
cdr3_aa: CASARVQGWIAFF

j_call: TRBJ1-3
cdr3_length: 13
v_call: TRBV6-5
clone_size: -
d_call: -
cdr3_nt: TGTGCCAGCCGGACAGACTCTGGAAACACCATATATTTT
cdr3_aa: CASRTDSGNTIYF

j_call: TRBJ2-6
cdr3_length: 21
v_call: TRBV13
clone_size: -
d_call: TRBD1
cdr3_nt: TGTGCCAGCAGCCCCCTTGACAGGGGGCAGTATATCGGCTCTGGGGCCAACGTCCTGACTTTC
cdr3_aa: CASSPLDRGQYIGSGANVLTF

j_call: TRBJ2-5
cdr3_length: 15
v_call: TRBV5-4
clone_size: -
d_call: TRBD2
cdr3_nt: TGTGCCAGCAGCGGGAGTACTAGCGGGGAAGAGACCCAGTACTTC
cdr3_aa: CASSGSTSGEETQYF

j_call: TRBJ1-1
cdr3_length: 13
v_call: TRBV19
clone_size: -
d_call: -
cdr3_nt: TGTGCCAGTAGTATTGGAGGGAACACTGAAGCTTTCTTT
cdr3_aa: CASSIGGNTEAFF

j_call: TRBJ1-3
cdr3_length: 14
v_call: TRBV28
clone_size: -
d_call: -
cdr3_nt: TGTGCCAGCAGTGTGGCGGGCCGACAAACCACCATATATTTT
cdr3_aa: CASSVAGRQTTIYF

j_call: TRBJ2-7
cdr3_length: 15
v_call: TRBV6-5
clone_size: -
d_call: TRBD1
cdr3_nt: TGTGCCAGCAGTACCGGGACAGCGTTCTCCTACGAGCAGTACTTC
cdr3_aa: CASSTGTAFSYEQYF

j_call: TRBJ1-3
cdr3_length: 14
v_call: TRBV5-1
clone_size: -
d_call: -
cdr3_nt: TGCGCCAGCAGCTTGGCTACAGAAGGAAACACCATATATTTT
cdr3_aa: CASSLATEGNTIYF